This TCR beta chain emerged from a study of identical twins. TCRdb re-called the 5' RACE reads through MiXCR, storing one row per CDR3 protein. The table shows under 250,000 distinct CDR3 sequences, with roughly a tenth occurring only once. The source of this sequence is a young woman in good health. Sequencing used memory (CD45RO+) T cells sorted from blood.

The CDR3 is CASSHALAGDNEQFF. The CDR3 nucleotides read TGTGCCAGCAGCCACGCCCTAGCGGGAGACAATGAGCAGTTCTTC. This sequence joins TRBV3-1 and TRBJ2-1; 10 bases are a match to TRBD2. Germline loops: CDR1 LGHDT, CDR2 YNNKEL (reference sequence). The CDR3 has 15 residues. Unmatched junction bases numbered 4, after V lost 3 bases and J lost 5 bases.